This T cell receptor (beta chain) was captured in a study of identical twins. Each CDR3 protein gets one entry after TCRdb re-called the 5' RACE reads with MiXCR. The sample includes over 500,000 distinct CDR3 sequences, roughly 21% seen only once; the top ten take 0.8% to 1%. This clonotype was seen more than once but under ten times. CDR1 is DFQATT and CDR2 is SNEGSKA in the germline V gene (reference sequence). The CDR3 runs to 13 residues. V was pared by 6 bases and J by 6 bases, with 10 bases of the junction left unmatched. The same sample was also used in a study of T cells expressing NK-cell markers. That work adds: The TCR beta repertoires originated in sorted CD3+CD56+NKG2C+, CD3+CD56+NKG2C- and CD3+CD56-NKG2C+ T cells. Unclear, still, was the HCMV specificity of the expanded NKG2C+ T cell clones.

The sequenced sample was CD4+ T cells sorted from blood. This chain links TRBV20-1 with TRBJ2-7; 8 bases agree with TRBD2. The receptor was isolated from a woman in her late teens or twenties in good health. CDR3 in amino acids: CSALIGTSREQYF. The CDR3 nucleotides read TGCAGTGCCTTAATCGGGACTAGTCGCGAGCAGTACTTC.